The clone carrying this T cell receptor beta chain was counted ten times or more. Its antigen is not identified. The CDR3 extends over 14 amino acids. Germline loops: CDR1 MNHNY, CDR2 SVGAGI (reference sequence). The ends were cut back, 2 bases at V and 6 bases at J, with 14 bases in the middle. These data belong to a study of metastatic and nonmetastatic thyroid tumors. For the study at large: Thyroid patients, malignant and benign, had repertoires compared across blood and tumor or nodule tissue.

Study-wide findings and caveats: The reported finding was significantly higher TCR beta diversity in malignant thyroid tumors relative to benign nodules, in blood and tumor.

In the original analysis: It was from CDR3 differences across clinicopathological groups that a distant-metastasis classifier for papillary thyroid cancer was built. Via MiXCR, TCRdb re-called the PCR reads. For this entry, the V and J calls and clone size follow TCRdb and not the study's own pipeline. The sample carries 30,000 to 40,000 clones, approximately 15% recorded once. No treatment of any kind had been given to any patient before thyroid surgery. The V and J genes are TRBV6-6 and TRBJ2-7, with D perhaps TRBD1 (6 bases). The specimen was blood. This TCR was recovered from a male donor with papillary thyroid cancer or a benign thyroid nodule (not recorded which). Some clones in this sample may be carry-over from other donors' samples. The CDR3 DNA sequence: TGTGCCAGCAGTTACATGGGGGCGCCGAGCGAGCAGTACTTC. Translated: CASSYMGAPSEQYF.